A selection of T cell receptor beta chains follows, all from one sample in a study of T cell responses to AZD1222 COVID-19 vaccine. Profiling relied on immunoSEQ multiplex PCR, and the TCRdb table lists in-frame clones only, not all of them. The sample includes approximately 71,000 clones, around nine tenths of them seen just once. The input for sequencing was peripheral blood, taken on day 0 of AZD1222 vaccination. These TCRs come from an adult in good health. CDR3s include the opening cysteine and the closing phenylalanine or tryptophan. The D gene is left open where the match is weak. Clone size is stated in some rows and not others, as once, few, many or a class when expanded.

D gene | J gene | V gene | clone size | CDR3 DNA | CDR3 protein
- | TRBJ1-1 | TRBV7-9 | - | TGTGCCACCGAGGGGTTGAACACTGAAGCTTTCTTT | CATEGLNTEAFF
TRBD2 | TRBJ2-1 | TRBV6-4 | - | TGTGCCAGCAGTAGCGGGAGGGCCGGCAATGAGCAGTTCTTC | CASSSGRAGNEQFF
TRBD1 | TRBJ2-1 | TRBV5-1 | - | TGCGCCAGCAGCTTGGATGACAGGGGGCACCAGCAGTTCTTC | CASSLDDRGHQQFF
TRBD2 | TRBJ2-1 | TRBV28 | - | TGTGCCAGCACCCTCCTAGCGGGTCCTTACAATGAGCAGTTCTTC | CASTLLAGPYNEQFF
- | TRBJ1-2 | TRBV7-9 | - | TGTGCCAGCAGCTTAAGGTCGAGGGAGGGGAGAGGCTATGGCTACACCTTC | CASSLRSREGRGYGYTF
- | TRBJ2-3 | TRBV20-1 | - | TGCAGTGCTCGGCTAACAGATACGCAGTATTTT | CSARLTDTQYF
- | TRBJ1-1 | TRBV28 | - | TGTGCCAGCAGTTTAGAGGGCCTTGAAGCTTTCTTT | CASSLEGLEAFF
TRBD1 | TRBJ1-1 | TRBV5-1 | - | TGCGCCAGCAGCCTTCTCCCCGGGACAGGTGCTGAAGCTTTCTTT | CASSLLPGTGAEAFF
- | TRBJ2-1 | TRBV1 | - | TGCACCAGCAGCCATGGACTAGCGGGAGGCAATGAGCAGTTCTTC | CTSSHGLAGGNEQFF
- | TRBJ2-1 | TRBV30 | - | TGTGCCTGGAGTGCCCCCAGGACTGGGCACAATGAGCAGTTCTTC | CAWSAPRTGHNEQFF
- | TRBJ1-5 | TRBV10-3 | - | TGTGCCATCAGTGAGTCCGGGCCGGTGGGCAATCAGCCCCAGCATTTT | CAISESGPVGNQPQHF
- | TRBJ2-7 | TRBV2 | - | TGTGCCAGCCAAGCCGTAGGGGGGAGGTCCCACGAGCAGTACTTC | CASQAVGGRSHEQYF
TRBD2 | TRBJ2-3 | TRBV5-1 | - | TGCGCCAGCAGCTTGCTGACTAGCGGGAACGCAGATACGCAGTATTTT | CASSLLTSGNADTQYF
- | TRBJ2-6 | TRBV5-5 | - | TGTGCCAGCAGCGGTAGGACTGGGGCCAACGTCCTGACTTTC | CASSGRTGANVLTF
TRBD2 | TRBJ2-7 | TRBV7-6 | - | TGTGCCAGCAGTCCCGGGACTAGCGGGAGGGCCTACGAGCAGTACTTC | CASSPGTSGRAYEQYF
TRBD2 | TRBJ2-1 | TRBV19 | - | TGTGCCAGTAGTATAGTTGACGGGAGGCCCTTGCCGAACAATGAGCAGTTCTTC | CASSIVDGRPLPNNEQFF
- | TRBJ1-1 | TRBV10-2 | - | TGCGCCAGCATACTTCAGTTGAACACTGAAGCTTTCTTT | CASILQLNTEAFF
- | TRBJ2-1 | TRBV5-1 | - | TGCGCCAGCAGCTCCGGGACGCCCTACAATGAGCAGTTCTTC | CASSSGTPYNEQFF
- | TRBJ2-2 | TRBV7-9 | - | TGTGCCAGCAGCCGCGCCCAAACCGGGGAGCTGTTTTTT | CASSRAQTGELFF
- | TRBJ1-4 | TRBV4-1 | - | TGCGCCAGCAGCCAAGCCCAGCGAAGCAATGAAAAACTGTTTTTT | CASSQAQRSNEKLFF
- | TRBJ1-1 | TRBV12-3/TRBV12-4 | - | TGTGCCAGCAGTTTAAATGGGCTAGCGGAAGCTTTCTTT | CASSLNGLAEAFF
TRBD1 | TRBJ2-3 | TRBV3-1/TRBV3-2 | - | TGTGCCAGCAGCCAAGGAGGGACAGGGGGCGGCGCAGATACGCAGTATTTT | CASSQGGTGGGADTQYF
- | TRBJ2-1 | TRBV4-2 | - | TGTGCCAGCAGCCAAGATTTGGGGGTCAATGAGCAGTTCTTC | CASSQDLGVNEQFF
- | TRBJ1-6 | TRBV2 | - | TGTGCCAGCAGCGAAGGACACTCCTATAATTCACCCCTCCACTTT | CASSEGHSYNSPLHF
- | TRBJ2-2 | TRBV21-1 | once | TGTGCCAGCTTTGGCCCCCTGCCGGGACTAGCGGGAGGAGCGACCGGGGAGCTGTTTTTT | CASFGPLPGLAGGATGELFF
- | TRBJ1-1 | TRBV19 | - | TGTGCCAGTAGTATAGATCACACTGAAGCTTTCTTT | CASSIDHTEAFF
- | TRBJ1-1 | TRBV5-5 | - | TGTGCCAGCAGCCCATTTCGGGGCGGGACTGAAGCTTTCTTT | CASSPFRGGTEAFF
TRBD1 | TRBJ1-1 | TRBV28 | - | TGTGCCAGCTTTGGGACAGTCCGATTGAACACTGAAGCTTTCTTT | CASFGTVRLNTEAFF
TRBD2 | TRBJ2-7 | TRBV30 | - | TGTGCCTGGAGTCCTGCTAGCGGATATCAGGTTGAGCAGTACTTC | CAWSPASGYQVEQYF
- | TRBJ2-7 | TRBV27 | once | TGTGCCAGCAGTGGGCGGACAACCTACTACGAGCAGTACTTC | CASSGRTTYYEQYF
- | TRBJ2-3 | TRBV5-1 | - | TGCGCCAGCAGCCAGCCCCTTAGCACAGATACGCAGTATTTT | CASSQPLSTDTQYF
- | TRBJ1-5 | TRBV7-2 | - | TGTGCCAGCAGCCTAAGGGCCGGCAATCAGCCCCAGCATTTT | CASSLRAGNQPQHF
TRBD2 | TRBJ2-1 | TRBV19 | - | TGTGCCAGTAGTAAGGGGCTAGCGGGAGGTTACAATGAGCAGTTCTTC | CASSKGLAGGYNEQFF
- | TRBJ2-2 | TRBV7-9 | - | TGTGCCAGCAGCTTAGGACCCGGGGAGCTGTTTTTT | CASSLGPGELFF
- | TRBJ1-1 | TRBV20-1 | - | TGCAGTGCTAGTATTTCAGGCAGGGGAGGGAGTACTGAAGCTTTCTTT | CSASISGRGGSTEAFF
- | TRBJ1-2 | TRBV2 | few | TGTGCCAGCAGGTGGGGGTCCTATGGCTACACCTTC | CASRWGSYGYTF
TRBD1 | TRBJ2-1 | TRBV19 | - | TGTGCCAGTAGTTCACGGACAGGGGAAACAGCTGAGCAGTTCTTC | CASSSRTGETAEQFF
- | TRBJ2-5 | TRBV12-3/TRBV12-4 | - | TGTGCCAGCAGTTTCCGGGAGACCCAGTACTTC | CASSFRETQYF
TRBD1 | TRBJ1-3 | TRBV2 | - | TGTGCCAGCAGTGGACAGGGCTCTGGAAACACCATATATTTT | CASSGQGSGNTIYF
- | TRBJ2-1 | TRBV2 | - | TGTGCCAGCAGGACCCGGGGGGCGGGTACCCACAATGAGCAGTTCTTC | CASRTRGAGTHNEQFF
TRBD2 | TRBJ2-7 | TRBV11-2 | - | TGTGCCAGCAGCCACCAAATAGCGGGGTCCTACGAGCAGTACTTC | CASSHQIAGSYEQYF
TRBD1 | TRBJ2-7 | TRBV29-1 | - | TGCAGCGTTGAAACCACGGGACAGAGGTACGAGCAGTACTTC | CSVETTGQRYEQYF
- | TRBJ1-6 | TRBV25-1 | - | TGTGCCAGCAGGTACGGGCCGGGCGATCAGTCTTCACCCCTCCACTTT | CASRYGPGDQSSPLHF
- | TRBJ2-2 | TRBV11-3 | - | TGTGCCAGCAGCCCCACTCCGAGGGATAACACCGGGGAGCTGTTTTTT | CASSPTPRDNTGELFF
TRBD2 | TRBJ2-1 | TRBV7-6 | - | TGTGCCAGCAGCTCCATAGCGGGAGGGCCCACCAATGAGCAGTTCTTC | CASSSIAGGPTNEQFF